These 13 T cell receptor beta chains came from one sample sequenced in a study of blood T cells in healthy people across ages. For the second PCR, which ran for about 7 to 11 cycles, a sample-barcoded 5' primer and a J-beta primer mix were used. TCRdb fed the 5' RACE reads into MiXCR, producing one record per CDR3 protein. The sample includes 920,000 or so distinct CDR3 sequences, less than 50% of them seen just once. Sequencing was carried out using blood. All receptors come from a woman aged 55-69 years in good health.

The genes are TRBV6-2 or TRBV6-3 and TRBJ1-4, with 8 bases fitting TRBD1. With V trimmed by 5 bases and J by 8 bases, 7 bases remained unmatched. This CDR3 contains 14 residues. Germline CDR1 and CDR2: MNHEY and SVGEGT. The CDR3 here is CASSGQGVWEKLFF. The CDR3 DNA sequence: TGTGCCAGCAGTGGACAGGGCGTTTGGGAAAAACTGTTTTTT.

This chain connects TRBV28 to TRBJ2-3, with unresolved D. CDR3 length: 15 amino acids. V lost 1 base and J 2 bases, leaving 10 bases between the germline ends. CDR1 and CDR2 (germline): MDHEN, SYDVKM. The CDR3 reads CASSLSGRFTDTQYF. CDR3 DNA: TGTGCCAGCAGTTTATCAGGCAGGTTCACAGATACGCAGTATTTT.

The chain uses TRBV15 and TRBJ2-7, with D unclear. V was clipped by 0 bases and J by 4 bases, with 7 bases between them. Per the germline V gene, CDR1 is LNHNV and CDR2 is YYDKDF (reference sequence). This CDR3 has 13 residues. The CDR3 DNA sequence: TGTGCCACCAGCAGAGATCTTATTTACGAGCAGTACTTC. Residues: CATSRDLIYEQYF.

This chain joins TRBV15 and TRBJ2-1; 8 positions match TRBD1. Looked up from germline, CDR1 is LNHNV and CDR2 is YYDKDF (reference sequence). V lost 2 bases to trimming and J lost 9 bases; unmatched junction nucleotides: 9. This CDR3 is 15 amino acids long. CDR3 sequence (DNA): TGTGCCACCAGCAGAAGCGCGGGCGGACAGGGTGAGCAGTTCTTC. Its protein is CATSRSAGGQGEQFF.

The V gene is TRBV10-3, the J gene TRBJ1-2, with D possibly being TRBD1 (6 bases). CDR1 is ENHRY, CDR2 SYGVKD, per germline. V shed 4 bases and J shed 4 bases, with 22 bases lying between them. The length of the CDR3 is 17 residues. The CDR3 DNA sequence: TGTGCCATCAGTGCCGGGGGTTCTGGGGGACAAATCTATGGCTACACCTTC. Its translation is CAISAGGSGGQIYGYTF.

This clonotype was found once. This chain links TRBV24-1 with TRBJ2-1, with 7 positions matching TRBD1. J lost 3 bases, V lost 7 bases, and 5 bases had no gene match. There are 14 residues in the CDR3. Germline CDR1 and CDR2: KGHDR and SFDVKD. The CDR3 region is CATSPGTVYNEQFF. The CDR3 DNA follows: TGTGCCACCAGCCCCGGGACAGTCTACAATGAGCAGTTCTTC.

This clonotype was seen just once. The chain recombines TRBV20-1 with TRBJ1-5, with D possibly TRBD1 on 5 matching bases. This CDR3 has 19 residues. Germline V gives CDR1 DFQATT, CDR2 SNEGSKA (reference sequence). Trimming pared 0 bases from V and 2 bases from J, leaving 23 bases between. This CDR3 is CSARDHGRYVGVGNQPQHF. Written as DNA, the CDR3 is TGCAGTGCTAGAGATCACGGGCGCTATGTAGGGGTAGGCAATCAGCCCCAGCATTTT.

The chain combines TRBV2 with TRBJ2-1; a possible D gene is TRBD2 (5 bases). The CDR3 length is 15 residues. V was cut by 4 bases and J by 7 bases, with 17 bases left in between. Germline-derived CDR1 and CDR2 are SNHLY and FYNNEI. The CDR3 reads CASSVEEDGFNEQFF. The CDR3 DNA sequence: TGTGCCAGCAGTGTGGAGGAAGATGGGTTTAATGAGCAGTTCTTC.

V is TRBV3-1 and J is TRBJ2-1, with TRBD1 matching 7 bases. Trimming took 5 bases from V and 3 from J; bases not matched to a gene: 7. Per germline, CDR1 LGHDT and CDR2 YNNKEL (reference sequence). The CDR3 loop spans 15 amino acids. For the CDR3, the DNA is TGTGCCAGCAGCTACAGGGGTCTTCTCTACAATGAGCAGTTCTTC. It encodes CASSYRGLLYNEQFF.

The chain carries TRBV11-2 and TRBJ2-7, with D perhaps TRBD1 or TRBD2 (5 bases each). The ends were cut back, 5 bases at V and 5 bases at J, with 13 bases in the middle. Germline CDR1 and CDR2: SGHAT and FQNNGV. This CDR3 has 13 residues. CDR3 in DNA: TGTGCCAGCAGCGTAACCCAGGGACACGAGCAGTACTTC. Amino acids: CASSVTQGHEQYF.

This clonotype has a handful of counts. The chain recombines TRBV5-4 with TRBJ2-3, with 11 nucleotides matching TRBD2. The V and J ends lost 3 bases and 5 bases, in that order; junction bases with no gene match: 2. Germline CDR1 reads SGHNT; CDR2 reads YYREEE (reference sequence). CDR3 length equals 14 residues. CDR3 sequence reads: CASSWGLAEDTQYF. The CDR3 DNA is TGTGCCAGCAGCTGGGGACTAGCGGAAGATACGCAGTATTTT.

This clonotype was found a few times. The V gene is TRBV7-8, the J gene TRBJ2-1; perhaps TRBD1 as D (5 bases). Germline values: CDR1 SGHVS, CDR2 FQNEAQ. Trimming cost V 1 base and J 6 bases, with 22 bases left between them. The CDR3 extends over 18 amino acids. The CDR3 reads CASSLVIHRGAPGNEQFF. The CDR3 DNA is TGTGCCAGCAGCTTAGTGATCCATAGGGGCGCGCCAGGCAATGAGCAGTTCTTC.

The chain combines TRBV2 with TRBJ2-7, with 10 positions matching TRBD1. The V gene's germline CDR1 is SNHLY and CDR2 FYNNEI. The V and J ends lost 7 bases and 3 bases, in that order; junction bases with no gene match: 6. This CDR3 has 14 amino acids. The CDR3 reads CASKGQGPSYEQYF. CDR3 DNA sequence: TGTGCCAGCAAGGGACAGGGGCCAAGCTACGAGCAGTACTTC.